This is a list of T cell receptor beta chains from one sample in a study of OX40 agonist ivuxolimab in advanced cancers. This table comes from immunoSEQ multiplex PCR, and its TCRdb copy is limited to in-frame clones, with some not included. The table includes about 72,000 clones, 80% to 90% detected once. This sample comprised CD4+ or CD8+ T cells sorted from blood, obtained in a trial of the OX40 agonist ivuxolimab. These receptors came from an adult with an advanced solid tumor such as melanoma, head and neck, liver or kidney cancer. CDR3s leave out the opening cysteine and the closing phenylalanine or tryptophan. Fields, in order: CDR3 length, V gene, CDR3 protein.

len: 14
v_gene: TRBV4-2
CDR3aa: ASSLRRGTGGDEQY

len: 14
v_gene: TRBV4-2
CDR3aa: ASSQARLAGGTEQF

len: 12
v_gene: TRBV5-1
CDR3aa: ASSKGPTNTEAF

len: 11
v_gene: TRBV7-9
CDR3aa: ASSSQGTGELF

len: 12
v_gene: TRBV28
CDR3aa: ASSLAWTGFEQY

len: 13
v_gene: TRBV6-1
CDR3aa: ASSDGQAAGNTIY

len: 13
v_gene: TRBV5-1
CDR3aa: ASSYFRDTSYEQY

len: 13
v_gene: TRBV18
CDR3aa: ASSPGWTLANEQF

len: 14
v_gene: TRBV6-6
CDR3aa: ASSSGQGRSNQPQH

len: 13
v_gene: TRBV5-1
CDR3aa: ASSSRTPMNTEAF

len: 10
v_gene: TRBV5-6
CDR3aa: ASSSTAYEQY

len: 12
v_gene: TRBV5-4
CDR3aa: ASSLTETAETQY

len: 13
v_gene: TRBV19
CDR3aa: ASSLGLAGTYTQY